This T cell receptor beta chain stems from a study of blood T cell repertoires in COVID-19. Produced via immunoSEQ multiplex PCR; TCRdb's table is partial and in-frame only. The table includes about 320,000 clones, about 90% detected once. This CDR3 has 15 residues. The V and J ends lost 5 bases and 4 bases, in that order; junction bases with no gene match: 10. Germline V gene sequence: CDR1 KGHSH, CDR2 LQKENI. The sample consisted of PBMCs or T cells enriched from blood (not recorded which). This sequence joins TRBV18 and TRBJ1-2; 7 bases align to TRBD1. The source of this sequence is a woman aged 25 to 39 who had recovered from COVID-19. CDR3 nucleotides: TGTGCCAGCTCAACGCAGAGTCCAGGGGGCTATGGCTACACCTTC. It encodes CASSTQSPGGYGYTF.